This is a list of T cell receptor beta chains from one sample in a study of blood T cell repertoires in COVID-19. The assay was immunoSEQ multiplex PCR, and TCRdb's table has in-frame clones only and misses some. The data hold about 160,000 clones, with approximately 86% observed a single time. Sequenced: peripheral blood. The source is a woman of 80 years or more with active or convalescent COVID-19. CDR3s include the opening cysteine and the closing phenylalanine or tryptophan. A D gene is named only where the DNA matches it firmly. Clone size is given for some rows only: seen once, a few or many times, or a class if the clone is expanded.

TRBJ1-4 | NA | NA | TRBV9 | CASSVGPGVGEKLFF | TGTGCCAGCAGCGTAGGGCCAGGGGTGGGGGAAAAACTGTTTTTT
TRBJ1-1 | NA | NA | TRBV4-1 | CASSQDPDRRNTEAFF | TGCGCCAGCAGCCAAGACCCCGACAGGAGGAACACTGAAGCTTTCTTT
TRBJ2-1 | NA | NA | TRBV18 | CASSPTAGVYNEQFF | TGTGCCAGCTCACCGACAGCTGGGGTATACAATGAGCAGTTCTTC
TRBJ1-4 | NA | NA | TRBV5-4 | CASSLRVGRDEKLFF | TGTGCCAGCAGCCTTAGGGTAGGGAGGGATGAAAAACTGTTTTTT
TRBJ2-2 | TRBD2 | few | TRBV5-4 | CASSLGLAGPGELFF | TGTGCCAGCAGCCTGGGACTAGCGGGGCCCGGGGAGCTGTTTTTT
TRBJ2-3 | NA | NA | TRBV7-3 | CASSLGQGADTQYF | TGTGCCAGCAGCTTAGGGCAGGGTGCGGATACGCAGTATTTT
TRBJ1-1 | NA | NA | TRBV19 | CASNGGLGVGEAFF | TGTGCCAGTAACGGGGGTTTGGGGGTAGGAGAAGCTTTCTTT
TRBJ2-7 | TRBD2 | NA | TRBV9 | CASSAGTITYEQYF | TGTGCCAGCAGCGCCGGGACTATTACCTACGAGCAGTACTTC
TRBJ1-3 | NA | NA | TRBV28 | CASTSPQVDTIYF | TGTGCCAGCACCTCCCCCCAGGTAGACACCATATATTTT
TRBJ2-3 | TRBD1 | NA | TRBV9 | CASSVNPGQSTDTQYF | TGTGCCAGCAGCGTCAACCCGGGACAGAGCACAGATACGCAGTATTTT
TRBJ2-4 | NA | NA | TRBV2 | CASSGFSGLNIQYF | TGTGCCAGCAGTGGTTTTTCAGGGTTGAACATTCAGTACTTC
TRBJ1-1 | TRBD1 | NA | TRBV2 | CASSEARPGGTEAFF | TGTGCCAGCAGTGAAGCGCGGCCAGGGGGCACTGAAGCTTTCTTT